Following are 22 T cell receptor beta chains from one sample sequenced in a study of shared clonotypes between healthy human individuals. The method was immunoSEQ multiplex PCR; TCRdb's version includes in-frame clones alone and lacks a portion of them. In the table there are more than 2 million clones, around 95% of which are singletons. Sequencing was performed on naive CD4+ T cells sorted from blood. Subset of the sample: CD45RA+ positively selected. These receptors were collected from a young man in good health.

This clone showed up just once. The chain couples TRBV18 to TRBJ2-3; no reliable D call. Trimming pared 3 bases from V and 2 bases from J, leaving 12 bases between. This CDR3 comprises 15 residues. Germline-derived CDR1 and CDR2 are KGHSH and LQKENI. The CDR3 DNA is TGTGCCAGCTCACCGGAGACGGATTTCACAGATACGCAGTATTTT. Its translation is CASSPETDFTDTQYF.

The chain employs TRBV11-1 and TRBJ1-4; 7 nucleotides agree with TRBD1. The CDR3 has 16 amino acids. V lost 5 bases and J lost 0; bases outside the gene matches: 6. CDR1 and CDR2 (germline): SGHAT, FQDESV (reference sequence). The CDR3 is CASSPDRKPTNEKLFF. As DNA, the CDR3 is TGTGCCAGCAGCCCGGACAGGAAACCAACTAATGAAAAACTGTTTTTT.

The chain links TRBV7-3 to TRBJ1-2, with 11 bases lining up with TRBD1. The V and J ends lost 5 bases and 7 bases, in that order; junction bases with no gene match: 9. The CDR3 loop spans 15 amino acids. Looked up from germline, CDR1 is SGHTA and CDR2 is FQGTGA. CDR3 loop: CASSGGQGATPGYTF. CDR3 sequence (DNA): TGTGCCAGCAGCGGCGGACAGGGGGCTACTCCTGGCTACACCTTC.

The chain recombines TRBV11-2 with TRBJ1-1; D may be TRBD1 (6 bases). Trimming pared 9 bases from V and 1 base from J, leaving 15 bases between. The CDR3 extends over 14 amino acids. Germline values: CDR1 SGHAT, CDR2 FQNNGV. The CDR3 sequence: CASRSSRGNTEAFF. The CDR3 nucleotides are TGTGCCAGTCGCTCCAGCAGGGGGAACACTGAAGCTTTCTTT.

The V gene is TRBV2, the J gene TRBJ2-6; D not resolved. CDR3 size: 15 residues. The V end was cut by 2 bases, the J end by 2 bases, with 7 bases between. Germline CDR1 and CDR2: SNHLY and FYNNEI. CDR3 bases: TGTGCCAGCAGTGAACGTGGGCCTGGGGCCAACGTCCTGACTTTC. Translating gives CASSERGPGANVLTF.

V is TRBV27 and J is TRBJ2-2; D is possibly TRBD2 (6 bases). Trimming cost V 3 bases and J 5 bases, with 13 bases left between them. This CDR3 is 15 amino acids long. CDR1 MNHEY and CDR2 SMNVEV come from the germline V gene (reference sequence). The CDR3 nucleotides are TGTGCCAGCAGTTTGGGCGGGATAATAACCGGGGAGCTGTTTTTT. Its protein is CASSLGGIITGELFF.

The chain employs TRBV11-2 and TRBJ2-7; tentative D call: TRBD1 (5 bases). Between the trimmed V and J ends, which lost 5 bases and 8 bases, there was a span of 13 bases. Germline V CDR1 and CDR2: SGHAT, FQNNGV. The length of the CDR3 is 12 residues. CDR3 protein: CASSISGPKQYF. The CDR3 region has the DNA TGTGCCAGCAGCATCTCAGGGCCGAAGCAGTACTTC. Full variable domain (rest looked up from reference TRBV11-2 and TRBJ2-7): EAGVAQSPRYKIIEKRQSVAFWCNPISGHATLYWYQQILGQGPKLLIQFQNNGVVDDSQLPKDRFSAERLKGVDSTLKIQPAKLEDSAVYLCASSISGPKQYFGPGTRLTVT.

The gene calls are TRBV2 and TRBJ2-5, with 10 nucleotides matching TRBD2. The ends lost 4 bases at V and 4 bases at J; junction bases unmatched: 6. The CDR3 is 15 residues long. The germline V gene encodes CDR1 SNHLY and CDR2 FYNNEI. As DNA, the CDR3 is TGTGCCAGCAGTGCTAGCGGGAGTCTCGTAGAGACCCAGTACTTC. As protein: CASSASGSLVETQYF.

V and J are TRBV2 and TRBJ2-1; TRBD1 agrees at 8 bases. Germline V gene lookup returns CDR1 SNHLY and CDR2 FYNNEI. The J segment lost 1 base and the V segment lost 2 bases, leaving 7 bases of the junction unmatched. The CDR3 sequence is 17 residues long. The CDR3 region has the DNA TGTGCCAGCAGTGAACGTGGCAGGGGGCAGTCCTACAATGAGCAGTTCTTC. Residues: CASSERGRGQSYNEQFF.

V is TRBV6-5 and J is TRBJ2-1, with D perhaps being TRBD1 or TRBD2 (5 bases each). Trimming stripped 6 bases from V and 0 bases from J, with 9 bases between. This CDR3 contains 14 residues. The germline V gene encodes CDR1 MNHEY and CDR2 SVGAGI. The CDR3 DNA reads as TGTGCCAGCAGGCCAGGGAGCTCCTACAATGAGCAGTTCTTC. Residues: CASRPGSSYNEQFF.

The V call is TRBV25-1, the J call TRBJ2-7; 7 nucleotides align to TRBD1. V gave up 5 bases and J gave up 2 bases; unmatched junction bases: 9. The CDR3 runs 15 residues. Per germline, CDR1 MGHDK and CDR2 SYGVNS. CDR3 protein: CASSLRGTATYEQYF. CDR3 nucleotide sequence: TGTGCCAGCAGTCTCCGAGGGACAGCAACCTACGAGCAGTACTTC.

The chain uses TRBV5-1 and TRBJ1-4; no definite D call. Looked up from germline, CDR1 is SGHRS and CDR2 is YFSETQ. This CDR3 spans 17 amino acids. V lost 2 bases, J lost 0 bases, and 14 bases lay in between. The CDR3 sequence: CASSFRPSHSTNEKLFF. The DNA of the CDR3 is TGCGCCAGCAGCTTTCGACCCTCACACTCAACTAATGAAAAACTGTTTTTT.

This clone was found a few times. This chain uses TRBV30 with TRBJ2-2; D is perhaps TRBD1 (5 bases). From germline, CDR1 is GTSNPN and CDR2 SVGIG (reference sequence). CDR3 length equals 14 residues. Trimming stripped 1 base from V and 3 bases from J, with 9 bases between. CDR3 bases: TGTGCCTGGAGTGGGCAGGGCCACACCGGGGAGCTGTTTTTT. Amino acids: CAWSGQGHTGELFF.

This clone was picked up one time. This chain links TRBV6-6 with TRBJ1-1, with D unclear. V was pared by 2 bases and J by 1 base, with 8 bases between. This CDR3 contains 14 residues. Germline CDR1 is MNHNY and CDR2 is SVGAGI (reference sequence). CDR3 amino acids: CASSYQTKNTEAFF. CDR3 coding DNA: TGTGCCAGCAGTTACCAAACTAAGAACACTGAAGCTTTCTTT.

J is TRBJ1-3 and V is TRBV28; a weak D match, TRBD1 (6 bases). V was cut by 7 bases and J by 2 bases, with 12 bases left in between. The CDR3 contains 14 residues. Germline-derived CDR1 and CDR2 are MDHEN and SYDVKM. The CDR3 DNA sequence: TGTGCCAGCAACCTGGGGGCTGCTGGAAACACCATATATTTT. This gives the protein CASNLGAAGNTIYF.

V is TRBV2 and J is TRBJ2-2; a weak D match, TRBD2 (6 bases). The CDR3 length is 13 residues. The germline CDR1 and CDR2 sequences are SNHLY and FYNNEI. Trimming took 6 bases from V and 6 from J, leaving 11 bases between them. The CDR3 region is CASRETSPGELFF. DNA for the CDR3: TGTGCCAGCAGGGAAACTAGCCCCGGGGAGCTGTTTTTT.

The chain is built from TRBV7-2 and TRBJ2-7; D gene uncertain. The germline CDR1 and CDR2 sequences are SGHTA and FQGNSA. The CDR3 is made up of 16 amino acids. V was clipped by 1 base and J by 1 base, with 14 bases between them. The DNA for the CDR3 is TGTGCCAGCAGCTTAGGTCGCCGGATAAATTCCTACGAGCAGTACTTC. It encodes CASSLGRRINSYEQYF.

This sequence joins TRBV5-4 and TRBJ1-1; TRBD1 is a possible D gene (5 bases). Trimming took 4 bases from V and 4 from J, leaving 14 bases between them. Germline assignment: CDR1 SGHNT and CDR2 YYREEE (reference sequence). CDR3 length: 14 residues. The CDR3 coding sequence is TGTGCCAGCAGCGCCCAGGGACCGAGCACTGAAGCTTTCTTT. It yields the protein CASSAQGPSTEAFF.

The DNA for the CDR3 is TGTGCCAGCAGCTTAGGCGTGAACACCGGGGAGCTGTTTTTT. Amino acids: CASSLGVNTGELFF. V usage is TRBV7-8 and J usage is TRBJ2-2; no reliable D call. The CDR3 covers 14 residues. Trimming took off 1 base at V and 1 base at J, with 4 bases between the two ends. CDR1 SGHVS and CDR2 FQNEAQ come from the germline V gene.

V and J are TRBV6-5 and TRBJ2-7; D gene ambiguous. Trimming shortened V by 7 bases and J by 7 bases, and 14 bases separated the two germline ends. The CDR3 consists of 12 residues. Germline CDR1 reads MNHEY; CDR2 reads SVGAGI. The CDR3 DNA reads TGTGCCAGCAATTCCCCGATGGGGGAGCAGTACTTC. It encodes CASNSPMGEQYF.

In its sample, this clone was seen once. The chain couples TRBV7-2 to TRBJ1-5, with TRBD1 identical over 7 bases. J was trimmed by 5 bases and V by 3 bases; bases with no gene match: 4. The CDR3 is 14 amino acids. Germline V gene data show CDR1 as SGHTA and CDR2 as FQGNSA. As DNA, the CDR3 is TGTGCCAGCAGCTTGGGACAGCTTTATCAGCCCCAGCATTTT. Its protein is CASSLGQLYQPQHF.

A remark on this clone: The sample carries other DNA sequences with the same CDR3. V gene TRBV7-9 combines with J gene TRBJ1-1, with unresolved D. V lost 1 base and J 2 bases, leaving 5 bases between the germline ends. The CDR3 length is 13 residues. The germline CDR1 and CDR2 sequences are SEHNR and FQNEAQ (reference sequence). CDR3 residues: CASSLGANTEAFF. Here the CDR3 DNA reads TGTGCCAGCAGCTTAGGGGCCAACACTGAAGCTTTCTTT.